Below, 28 T cell receptor beta chains from the same sample are listed, as sequenced in a study of tumor-infiltrating lymphocytes in primary liver carcinoma. The input was about 500 ng total RNA; TCR beta cDNA was made from it with a constant-region primer. Modified slightly, ARM-PCR produced TCR beta libraries over three nested multiplex PCR rounds. Primers for the first two PCR rounds were TRBV1-TRBV30 forward primers and a C-beta reverse primer (around 10 cycles per round). TCRdb reanalysed the multiplex PCR reads using MiXCR and keeps one entry per CDR3 protein. The table includes some 320,000 distinct CDR3 sequences, around three fifths detected once. Unsorted whole blood supplied the RNA, and germline DNA was extracted too. Sequencing was done on a sample of peripheral blood. Receptors originate from a middle-aged man with primary liver carcinoma and hepatitis B virus infection.

This clonotype was observed many times. The chain is built from TRBV6-1 and TRBJ2-3, with TRBD2 as a possible D gene (5 bases). CDR1 is MNHNS, CDR2 SASEGT, per germline. The CDR3 contains 14 residues. Trimming took 6 bases from V and 1 from J, leaving 11 bases between them. This CDR3 is CASRRAVGTDTQYF. In nucleotides, the CDR3 is TGTGCCAGCAGGCGGGCCGTGGGCACAGATACGCAGTATTTT.

To note about this clonotype: No conserved phenylalanine or tryptophan is present at the end of the CDR3, so a read error is the likely explanation. This chain joins TRBV11-3 and TRBJ2-2; TRBD2 matches 8 bases. The germline gives CDR1 SGHNT, CDR2 YENEEA. There are 16 residues in the CDR3. The CDR3 is CASSLGFGRDTGELFL. In nucleotides, the CDR3 is TGTGCCAGTAGCTTAGGATTCGGGAGGGACACTGGGGAGCTGTTTCTT.

This clonotype was seen many times. This sequence joins TRBV11-2 and TRBJ2-3; D ambiguous. The length of the CDR3 is 15 residues. The V end was cut by 0 bases, the J end by 3 bases, with 10 bases between. CDR1 SGHAT and CDR2 FQNNGV come from the germline V gene. CDR3 amino acids: CASSLDRPRTDTQYF. The DNA of the CDR3 is TGTGCCAGCAGCTTAGACCGTCCCAGAACAGATACGCAGTATTTT.

This clonotype has ten or more counts. The CDR3 sequence is CASAGQGLYSEQYF. The CDR3 DNA sequence: TGTGCCAGCGCAGGACAGGGATTATATTCCGAGCAGTACTTC. This chain links TRBV5-5 with TRBJ2-7; 8 nucleotides match TRBD1. Germline V CDR1 and CDR2: SGHKS, YYEKEE (reference sequence). CDR3 length: 14 residues. J lost 6 bases, V lost 7 bases, and 12 bases had no gene match.

This clonotype was seen a few times. The chain links TRBV7-8 to TRBJ2-7; D might be TRBD1 (6 bases). V was pared by 5 bases and J by 13 bases, with 15 bases between. CDR3 size: 11 residues. Per germline, CDR1 SGHVS and CDR2 FQNEAQ. The CDR3 reads CASSGGRGFYF. In DNA, the CDR3 is TGTGCCAGCAGCGGAGGCAGGGGTTTTTACTTC.

About this clonotype itself: This may come from a read error, since a much larger clone is one base off. The missing conserved phenylalanine or tryptophan at the end of this CDR3 makes a read error likely. The chain couples TRBV6-1 to TRBJ1-5, with a possible D match to TRBD1 (5 bases). This CDR3 spans 17 amino acids. Germline CDR1 is MNHNS and CDR2 is SASEGT. V was shortened by 2 bases and J by 7 bases, with 21 bases between the two germline ends. CDR3 bases: TGTGCCAGCAGTGAAATATGGGGCAGCTCGGGCCGGCAGCCCCAGCATCTT. Translation gives CASSEIWGSSGRQPQHL.

A word on this clonotype: Sequence at one end of the junction differs from germline and may be a read error. The rearrangement links TRBV6-2 or TRBV6-3 to TRBJ2-2; D may be TRBD2 (7 bases). Germline loops: CDR1 MNHEY, CDR2 SVGEGT. CDR3 length equals 14 residues. The CDR3 sequence: CAARAPAPRGGLFF. CDR3 sequence (DNA): TGTGCCGCCCGGGCCCCAGCCCCTAGGGGGGGGCTGTTTTTT.

Ten or more counts support this clonotype. The chain links TRBV29-1 to TRBJ2-3; a weak D match, TRBD1 (5 bases). Germline CDR1 and CDR2: SQVTM and ANQGSEA. V was pared by 7 bases and J by 1 base, with 9 bases between. The CDR3 has 12 amino acids. This CDR3 reads CSARGGTDTQYF. The CDR3 nucleotides are TGCAGCGCAAGGGGTGGCACAGATACGCAGTATTTT.

Points on this clonotype: Relative to the germline gene, one junction end is altered; a read error may explain this. J is TRBJ2-3 and V is TRBV11-3, with 14 positions matching TRBD2. This CDR3 region has 16 residues. Germline-derived CDR1 and CDR2 are SGHNT and YENEEA. CDR3 residues: CAGSRGLAGDGDMQYF. CDR3 coding DNA: TGTGCCGGCAGCAGGGGACTAGCGGGAGATGGAGATATGCAGTATTTT.

As to this clonotype: Compared with germline, one end of the junction differs, possibly owing to a read error. The rearrangement joins TRBV28 to TRBJ1-5; 7 bases match TRBD1. The CDR3 consists of 19 residues. Per germline, CDR1 MDHEN and CDR2 SYDVKM. This CDR3 is CASSFPGQHAGYSNQPQDF. The CDR3 region has the DNA TGTGCCAGCAGTTTTCCGGGACAGCATGCCGGCTATAGCAATCAGCCCCAGGATTTT.

The sample holds many counts of this clonotype. This chain uses TRBV12-3 or TRBV12-4 with TRBJ1-3; TRBD1 agrees at 9 bases. The CDR3 consists of 14 residues. The junction had 3 bases not matched to a gene; V was cut back by 7 bases and J by 2 bases. The CDR3 DNA sequence: TGTGCCAGCACGGACAGGGGACCTGGAAACACCATATATTTT. Protein product: CASTDRGPGNTIYF.

This clonotype was found many times. The chain is built from TRBV28 and TRBJ2-1; unclear D gene. Germline assignment: CDR1 MDHEN and CDR2 SYDVKM. This CDR3 is built from 14 residues. V was trimmed by 3 bases and J by 2 bases, leaving 8 bases between them. The CDR3 here is CASSLGGTYNEQFF. CDR3 DNA: TGTGCCAGCAGTTTGGGTGGGACCTACAATGAGCAGTTCTTC.

This clonotype has ten or more counts. The chain recombines TRBV12-3 or TRBV12-4 with TRBJ2-2, with a tentative D call TRBD1 (5 bases). CDR3 length: 14 residues. Trimming pared 2 bases from V and 7 bases from J, leaving 11 bases between. In DNA, the CDR3 is TGTGCCAGCAGTTTAAGGGCAGGGTTCGGGGAGCTGTTTTTT. Translation gives CASSLRAGFGELFF.

The rearrangement joins TRBV21-1 to TRBJ1-1; TRBD1, the D gene given by the table, was not confirmed from the DNA. TRBV21-1 is a documented pseudogene. The CDR3 totals 15 residues. The CDR3 reads CASSRGSRAPAEALF. CDR3 nucleotide sequence: TGTGCCAGCAGCAGAGGGAGCAGGGCTCCGGCTGAAGCTCTCTTT.

This clonotype appeared once. Mismatch with germline at one junction end may stem from a read error. The rearrangement links TRBV19 to TRBJ2-7; TRBD2 agrees at 7 bases. The CDR3 extends over 14 amino acids. Germline lookup yields CDR1 LNHDA and CDR2 SQIVND (reference sequence). The CDR3 nucleotides read TGTGCCAGTAGTATTATAGTTGGGGACTACGACCAGTACTTC. It translates to CASSIIVGDYDQYF.

The CDR3 region is CASSLARRNTGELFF. The CDR3 DNA reads TGTGCCAGCAGCTTGGCCAGGAGGAACACCGGGGAGCTGTTTTTT. This chain connects TRBV5-4 to TRBJ2-2; no clear D. Germline V gene data show CDR1 as SGHNT and CDR2 as YYREEE (reference sequence). This CDR3 has 15 amino acids. Trimming stripped 0 bases from V and 1 base from J, with 7 bases between.

This clonotype was counted between two and nine times. V is TRBV12-3 or TRBV12-4 and J is TRBJ2-7; 15 nucleotides match TRBD2. The CDR3 loop spans 17 amino acids. The junction had 9 bases not matched to a gene; V was cut back by 6 bases and J by 3 bases. CDR3 in DNA: TGTGCCAGCAGATCCGGGACTAGCGGGAGGCTCGGCTACGAGCAGTACTTC. Residues: CASRSGTSGRLGYEQYF.

The chain links TRBV5-1 to TRBJ2-1; 9 bases match TRBD1. Losses at the gene ends were 5 bases for V and 9 bases for J; bases not matched to a gene: 6. Looked up from germline, CDR1 is SGHRS and CDR2 is YFSETQ. This CDR3 has 13 amino acids. CDR3 sequence: CASRRTGEIEQFF. CDR3 DNA sequence: TGCGCCAGCAGGAGGACAGGGGAGATTGAGCAGTTCTTC.

This clonotype occurred a few times. A read error may be the cause here, since a much bigger clone is one base away. The chain uses TRBV12-3 or TRBV12-4 and TRBJ2-1; TRBD2 aligns across 11 bases. The CDR3 is made up of 16 amino acids. J lost 0 bases, V lost 10 bases, and 8 bases had no gene match. The CDR3 reads CANRVAGGSSYNEQFF. The CDR3 coding sequence is TGTGCCAACAGGGTAGCGGGAGGGAGCTCCTACAATGAGCAGTTCTTC.

Concerning this clonotype itself: The junction departs from the called germline gene at one end, perhaps through a read error. This chain joins TRBV29-1 and TRBJ2-3; a weak D match, TRBD2 (5 bases). This CDR3 has 13 residues. Germline CDR1 is SQVTM and CDR2 is ANQGSEA. The CDR3 DNA follows: TGTAGCGTTGAACGGAGGTGCACAGATACGCAGTATTTT. Protein sequence: CSVERRCTDTQYF.

Turning to this clonotype: Since a much larger clone is just one base distant, this may be a read error. As the CDR3 is not closed by the conserved phenylalanine or tryptophan, this likely results from a read error. V is TRBV6-2 or TRBV6-3 and J is TRBJ2-7; no clear D gene. The germline CDR1 and CDR2 sequences are MNHEY and SVGEGT. V was pared by 10 bases and J by 5 bases, with 12 bases between. This CDR3 has 11 residues. For the CDR3, the DNA is TGTGCCACCCGAGAACGCCACGAGCAGTACTTA. Encoded protein: CATRERHEQYL.

About this clonotype itself: At one boundary the junction diverges from the germline segment, which might be a read error. The J gene is TRBJ2-7, the V gene TRBV11-1, with D perhaps matching TRBD1 (6 bases). Germline assignment: CDR1 SGHAT and CDR2 FQDESV (reference sequence). The CDR3 has 13 amino acids. In DNA, the CDR3 is TGTGCCAGTAGCTTAACAGGGCTCTACGAACAGAACTTC. Amino acids: CASSLTGLYEQNF.

Comments on this clonotype: A clone one base away is much larger, so this may be a read error. V usage is TRBV6-1 and J usage is TRBJ2-5; tentative D call: TRBD1 (5 bases). The germline gives CDR1 MNHNS, CDR2 SASEGT. The CDR3 is 14 residues long. The CDR3 DNA is TGTGCCAGCAGTGAATATGGGGCCCGAGAGGCCCAGTACTTC. The encoded protein is CASSEYGAREAQYF.

In regard to this clonotype: The junction does not match germline at one end; this may be a read error. The chain combines TRBV29-1 with TRBJ1-1; D gene unclear. The CDR3 contains 13 residues. Germline V lookup: CDR1 SQVTM, CDR2 ANQGSEA. This CDR3 is CSVQRKQNTEALF. The CDR3 bases are TGCAGCGTTCAGAGAAAACAGAACACTGAAGCTCTCTTT.

There are many counts of this clonotype. The rearrangement links TRBV6-5 to TRBJ2-7; 7 bases align to TRBD2. The germline CDR1 and CDR2 sequences are MNHEY and SVGAGI. V was clipped by 2 bases and J by 2 bases; unmatched bases: 12. The CDR3 loop spans 17 amino acids. CDR3: CASSYRTALAEPYEQYF. The CDR3 DNA reads as TGTGCCAGCAGTTACAGGACGGCTCTAGCGGAGCCCTACGAGCAGTACTTC.

This clonotype was counted at least ten times. The chain uses TRBV29-1 and TRBJ2-3; TRBD1 matches at 9 bases. Germline V lookup: CDR1 SQVTM, CDR2 ANQGSEA. V shed 7 bases, J shed 6 bases, and the junction held 17 bases outside the gene matches. The CDR3 consists of 16 residues. CDR3 loop: CSAAGGLGQGLDTQYF. The CDR3 DNA is TGCAGCGCCGCCGGGGGTCTGGGACAGGGTCTGGATACGCAGTATTTT.

This clonotype was seen a few times. The chain joins TRBV6-1 to TRBJ2-1; 9 bases align to TRBD2. The CDR3 runs to 13 residues. J lost 7 bases, V lost 8 bases, and 6 bases had no gene match. CDR1 MNHNS and CDR2 SASEGT come from the germline V gene. Here the CDR3 reads CASGLAGKNEQFF. CDR3 nucleotides: TGTGCCAGCGGGCTAGCGGGAAAGAATGAGCAGTTCTTC.

In this sample, this clonotype turned up many times. The chain carries TRBV29-1 and TRBJ1-4, with TRBD1 matching 8 bases. The CDR3 contains 14 residues. Germline V lookup: CDR1 SQVTM, CDR2 ANQGSEA. The trim removed 7 bases at V and 5 bases at J, leaving 9 bases unmatched. CDR3 DNA: TGCAGCGCTGTGGAGGACAGGGAGAATGAAAAACTGTTTTTT. It encodes CSAVEDRENEKLFF.